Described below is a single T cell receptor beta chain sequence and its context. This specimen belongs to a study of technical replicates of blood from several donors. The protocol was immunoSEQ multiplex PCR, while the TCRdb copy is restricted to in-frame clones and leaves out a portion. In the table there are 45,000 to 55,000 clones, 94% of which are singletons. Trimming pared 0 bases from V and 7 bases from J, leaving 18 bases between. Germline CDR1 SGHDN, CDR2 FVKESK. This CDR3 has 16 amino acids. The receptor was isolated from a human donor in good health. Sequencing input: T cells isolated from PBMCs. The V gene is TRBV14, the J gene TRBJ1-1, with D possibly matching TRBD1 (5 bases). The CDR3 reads CASSQDSGGVGIEAFF. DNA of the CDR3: TGTGCCAGCAGCCAAGATAGTGGAGGGGTGGGAATTGAAGCTTTCTTT.